This T cell receptor (beta chain) is from a study of T cells in Graves' hyperthyroidism and ophthalmopathy. This clonotype was detected many times. Diagnosis of hyperthyroidism was new in patients aged 18 to 65, and its duration was under 2 months. The investigators amplified TCR beta CDR3 regions from RNA transcripts. A set of HTBI primers served as the primers for a first-round RT-PCR of the TCR CDR3. TCRdb reprocessed the multiplex PCR reads with MiXCR, giving one entry per CDR3 protein. The profile covers more than 650,000 distinct CDR3 sequences, with roughly 15% appearing a single time and 10% taken by the ten largest. This CDR3 is 16 amino acids long. Trimming cost V 1 base and J 2 bases; bases outside gene matches: 6. Germline CDR1 reads SGHAT; CDR2 reads FQNNGV.

The sample comprised blood. This sequence was found in a woman between 18 and 29 years old with Graves' hyperthyroidism. This chain links TRBV11-2 with TRBJ2-7; 9 positions agree with TRBD2. CDR3 sequence: CASSLGGSGSTYEQYF. CDR3 DNA: TGTGCCAGCAGCTTAGGTGGTAGCGGGAGTACCTACGAGCAGTACTTC.